The 19 T cell receptor beta chains listed next were all sequenced from one sample in a study of shared clonotypes between healthy human individuals. The table came from immunoSEQ multiplex PCR; TCRdb's copy has only in-frame clones and leaves some out. The data contain some 480,000 clones, less than 80% of them singletons. The sequencing input was PBMCs. The receptors were gathered from a woman aged 40 to 50 in good health. Some clones in this sample may be carry-over from other donors' samples.

J is TRBJ2-1 and V is TRBV9; 8 bases fit TRBD1. The CDR3 covers 15 residues. CDR1 is SGDLS, CDR2 YYNGEE, per germline. J was trimmed by 6 bases and V by 4 bases; bases with no gene match: 9. CDR3 residues: CASSPWTGSVNEQFF. As DNA, the CDR3 is TGTGCCAGCAGCCCCTGGACAGGGTCGGTCAATGAGCAGTTCTTC.

The DNA of the CDR3 is TGTGCCAGCAGCTTGGAGGGAGCCCAGGGGTGGGAGCAGTACTTC. This gives the protein CASSLEGAQGWEQYF. This rearrangement joins TRBV5-4 to TRBJ2-7; a possible D gene is TRBD1 (6 bases). This CDR3 comprises 15 residues. Trimming took off 0 bases at V and 7 bases at J, with 17 bases between the two ends. CDR1 SGHNT and CDR2 YYREEE come from the germline V gene (reference sequence).

This chain joins TRBV27 and TRBJ2-7; D is unresolved. Trimming removed 6 bases from V and 3 bases from J, with 6 bases in between. Germline V gene sequence: CDR1 MNHEY, CDR2 SMNVEV (reference sequence). There are 11 residues in the CDR3. CDR3 nucleotide sequence: TGTGCCAGCAGACACGGCTACGAGCAGTACTTC. Translation gives CASRHGYEQYF.

The chain is built from TRBV10-3 and TRBJ1-3; D not certain. V lost 7 bases, J lost 4 bases, and 8 bases lay in between. Germline lookup yields CDR1 ENHRY and CDR2 SYGVKD. This CDR3 comprises 12 residues. In nucleotides, the CDR3 is TGTGCCATCACGGGTCTCGGAAACACCATATATTTT. Translating gives CAITGLGNTIYF.

This sequence joins TRBV9 and TRBJ2-5, with 9 bases identical to TRBD2. The V and J ends lost 1 base and 1 base, in that order; junction bases with no gene match: 5. This CDR3 is 16 amino acids long. Germline lookup yields CDR1 SGDLS and CDR2 YYNGEE. The CDR3 loop is CASSVSPTSGQETQYF. Here the CDR3 DNA reads TGTGCCAGCAGCGTATCCCCGACTAGCGGCCAAGAGACCCAGTACTTC.

The V gene is TRBV9, the J gene TRBJ2-7, with a tentative D call TRBD2 (6 bases). V lost 2 bases, J lost 4 bases, and 16 bases lay in between. The CDR3 runs to 15 residues. The germline V gene has CDR1 SGDLS and CDR2 YYNGEE. CDR3 sequence reads: CASSVSTGLGYEQYF. Here the CDR3 DNA reads TGTGCCAGCAGCGTTAGCACGGGACTCGGATACGAGCAGTACTTC.

The chain has TRBV30 and TRBJ2-5, with D perhaps TRBD1 (6 bases). The CDR3 covers 13 residues. Trimming pared 2 bases from V and 7 bases from J, leaving 14 bases between. Germline values: CDR1 GTSNPN, CDR2 SVGIG (reference sequence). DNA of the CDR3: TGTGCCTGGAGTATAACAGGGACGGGGACCCAGTACTTC. Amino acids: CAWSITGTGTQYF.

The V and J genes are TRBV9 and TRBJ2-5; D is perhaps TRBD2 (5 bases). CDR1 is SGDLS, CDR2 YYNGEE, per germline. This CDR3 region has 13 residues. Trimming removed 0 bases from V and 4 bases from J, with 7 bases in between. CDR3 coding DNA: TGTGCCAGCAGCGTAGCGGGGAGAGAGACCCAGTACTTC. The encoded protein is CASSVAGRETQYF.

Only one count was recorded for this clone. The chain employs TRBV7-9 and TRBJ2-2; no clear D gene. The CDR3 length is 15 residues. Trimming pared 5 bases from V and 0 bases from J, leaving 10 bases between. Germline CDR1 SEHNR, CDR2 FQNEAQ (reference sequence). As DNA, the CDR3 is TGTGCCAGCAGCACCATCGGCCCGAACACCGGGGAGCTGTTTTTT. It encodes CASSTIGPNTGELFF.

The chain combines TRBV7-3 with TRBJ2-7, with a tentative D call TRBD2 (5 bases). The germline CDR1 and CDR2 sequences are SGHTA and FQGTGA. The CDR3 is 12 amino acids. V lost 10 bases and J 1 base, leaving 11 bases between the germline ends. For the CDR3, the DNA is TGTGCCAAGTTACGGGGTTCCTACGAGCAGTACTTC. Translation gives CAKLRGSYEQYF.

The rearrangement uses TRBV5-1 and TRBJ1-4, with 8 bases lining up with TRBD1. Germline values: CDR1 SGHRS, CDR2 YFSETQ. This CDR3 has 15 residues. The trim removed 0 bases at V and 8 bases at J, leaving 6 bases unmatched. The CDR3 region is CASSLGTGREEKLFF. CDR3 bases: TGCGCCAGCAGCTTGGGGACAGGGCGTGAGGAAAAACTGTTTTTT.

This clone was observed once. This chain joins TRBV10-2 and TRBJ2-6; D possibly corresponds to TRBD1 (5 bases). Germline loops: CDR1 WSHSY, CDR2 SAAADI. The length of the CDR3 is 12 residues. Trimming removed 3 bases at V and 15 bases at J, with 12 bases between. The chain's CDR3 is CASSDPPQGLTF. The CDR3 nucleotides are TGCGCCAGCAGTGACCCGCCCCAGGGCCTGACTTTC.

J is TRBJ1-4 and V is TRBV10-3; TRBD1 is a possible D gene (5 bases). CDR1 and CDR2 from the germline V gene are ENHRY and SYGVKD. The CDR3 runs 15 residues. Deletions cut 6 bases from V and 3 bases from J, with 14 bases between. CDR3 coding DNA: TGTGCCATCAGCGCCGGGACGTCGGCTAATGAAAAACTGTTTTTT. Translated: CAISAGTSANEKLFF.

The CDR3 coding sequence is TGCGCCAGCAGCGATGGGGCTCTAGCCAAAAACATTCAGTACTTC. Protein: CASSDGALAKNIQYF. V usage is TRBV4-3 and J usage is TRBJ2-4, with a tentative D call TRBD1 (5 bases). Looked up from germline, CDR1 is LGHNA and CDR2 is YSLEER. The ends were cut back, 5 bases at V and 0 bases at J, with 11 bases in the middle. The CDR3 consists of 15 residues.

The J gene is TRBJ2-1, the V gene TRBV7-8; D may be TRBD2 (6 bases). CDR1 SGHVS and CDR2 FQNEAQ come from the germline V gene. CDR3 size: 18 residues. V was trimmed by 5 bases and J by 3 bases, leaving 23 bases between them. This CDR3 is CASSPWEAAPSDYNEQFF. CDR3 nucleotide sequence: TGTGCCAGCAGCCCTTGGGAGGCTGCCCCGTCAGACTACAATGAGCAGTTCTTC.

CDR3 protein: CASSLTQGGWDGYTF. In DNA, the CDR3 is TGTGCCAGCAGCTTAACCCAGGGAGGTTGGGATGGCTACACCTTC. The genes are TRBV7-2 and TRBJ1-2, with D perhaps TRBD1 (5 bases). The CDR3 covers 15 residues. Germline V CDR1 and CDR2: SGHTA, FQGNSA. V was cut by 2 bases and J by 6 bases, with 16 bases left in between. Using reference TRBV7-2 and TRBJ1-2 for the parts outside the CDR3, the full variable domain is GAGVSQSPSNKVTEKGKDVELRCDPISGHTALYWYRQSLGQGLEFLIYFQGNSAPDKSGLPSDRFSAERTGGSVSTLTIQRTQQEDSAVYLCASSLTQGGWDGYTFGSGTRLTVV.

The chain links TRBV28 to TRBJ1-6; maybe TRBD1 (5 bases). V dropped 6 bases and J dropped 9 bases, with 18 bases sitting between them. Germline loops: CDR1 MDHEN, CDR2 SYDVKM. This CDR3 has 15 residues. CDR3 sequence: CASSTNAQEVSPLHF. The CDR3 nucleotides are TGTGCCAGCAGCACTAACGCACAGGAGGTTTCACCCCTCCACTTT. Combining the CDR3 with reference TRBV28 and TRBJ1-6 gives the whole variable domain DVKVTQSSRYLVKRTGEKVFLECVQDMDHENMFWYRQDPGLGLRLIYFSYDVKMKEKGDIPEGYSVSREKKERFSLILESASTNQTSMYLCASSTNAQEVSPLHFGNGTRLTVT.

V and J are TRBV7-3 and TRBJ2-2, with 7 bases aligning to TRBD1. CDR1 is SGHTA, CDR2 FQGTGA, per germline. This CDR3 has 15 amino acids. With 5 bases clipped from V and 1 base from J, the junction kept 4 bases outside the gene matches. This CDR3 reads CASSTRTGNTGELFF. For the CDR3, the DNA is TGTGCCAGCAGCACCCGGACAGGGAACACCGGGGAGCTGTTTTTT.

This clone was recorded at least ten times. The chain has TRBV27 and TRBJ1-3, with a weak D call TRBD1 (6 bases). Germline CDR1 is MNHEY and CDR2 is SMNVEV (reference sequence). Trimming shortened V by 5 bases and J by 4 bases, and 18 bases separated the two germline ends. The CDR3 is made up of 16 amino acids. Written as DNA, the CDR3 is TGTGCCAGCAGTCCCGCCCAGGGGCGTTCGGGAAACACCATATATTTT. Protein: CASSPAQGRSGNTIYF.